Shown below are 17 T cell receptor beta chains from a single sample sequenced in a study of spatial heterogeneity in lung cancer. This sample's time point: sample taken at primary tumor resection. No cells were sorted before sequencing. The whole RNA sequenced was extracted from tumor, nontumor lung or frozen PBMC. TCRdb called the 5' RACE reads again in MiXCR, with one record for every CDR3 protein. The profile shows around 4,400 distinct CDR3 sequences, roughly 33% of them singletons. Specimen: PBMCs, collected at surgery. The receptors stem from a male donor with early-stage non-small cell lung cancer.

As to this clonotype: This beta chain was picked up by a library intended for alpha chains and is off target, so its count carries little meaning. This chain links TRBV5-1 with TRBJ2-7, with D possibly being TRBD2 (6 bases). Trimming removed 4 bases from V and 5 bases from J, with 16 bases in between. Per germline, CDR1 SGHRS and CDR2 YFSETQ. The CDR3 runs to 14 residues. The CDR3 loop reads CASSAGLPGNEQYF. As DNA, the CDR3 is TGCGCCAGCAGCGCTGGACTACCCGGGAACGAGCAGTACTTC.

There are a few counts of this clonotype. As an off-target read in a library built for alpha chains, this beta chain has a frequency of little significance. This chain joins TRBV21-1 and TRBJ2-7; the tabulated D call, TRBD1, remains unverified against the DNA. TRBV21-1 is an annotated pseudogene. The CDR3 is 15 amino acids. The CDR3 bases are TGTGCCAGCAGCAAAATCAACCTGGGCCCCCTCGAGCAGTACTTC. This encodes CASSKINLGPLEQYF.

This clonotype was picked up a small number of times. This beta chain lies outside the target of a library built for alpha chains; its clone size means little. The chain is built from TRBV5-5 and TRBJ2-4, with D perhaps TRBD1 (6 bases). The length of the CDR3 is 13 residues. Germline V gene lookup returns CDR1 SGHKS and CDR2 YYEKEE (reference sequence). V was cut by 1 base and J by 9 bases, with 11 bases left in between. The CDR3 DNA sequence: TGTGCCAGCAGCTTGTCAGGGGAAAGCATTCAGTACTTC. Translating gives CASSLSGESIQYF.

This clonotype ranks as medium-sized. Found in a library prepared for alpha chains, this beta chain is an off-target read, and its abundance has little meaning. J is TRBJ2-7 and V is TRBV5-5; no definite D call. The V end lost 4 bases, the J end lost 4 bases, and 9 bases lay between the germline ends. The CDR3 consists of 12 residues. Germline V gives CDR1 SGHKS, CDR2 YYEKEE (reference sequence). The CDR3 sequence is CASSREGYEQYF. CDR3 nucleotides: TGTGCCAGCAGCCGAGAAGGGTACGAGCAGTACTTC. Complete variable domain (other parts from reference TRBV5-5 and TRBJ2-7): DAGVTQSPTHLIKTRGQQVTLRCSPISGHKSVSWYQQVLGQGPQFIFQYYEKEERGRGNFPDRFSARQFPNYSSELNVNALLLGDSALYLCASSREGYEQYFGPGTRLTVT.

This clonotype is classed as medium-sized. As an off-target read in a library built for alpha chains, this beta chain has a frequency of little significance. The chain links TRBV27 to TRBJ2-2; no clear D gene. Germline values: CDR1 MNHEY, CDR2 SMNVEV (reference sequence). Trimming removed 0 bases from V and 7 bases from J, with 12 bases in between. The CDR3 has 15 residues. This CDR3 is CASSLSLGIDGELFF. CDR3 DNA sequence: TGTGCCAGCAGTTTATCGCTGGGGATCGACGGGGAGCTGTTTTTT.

Of note for this clonotype: In a library made to pick up alpha chains, this beta chain is a stray read with a size that means little. The V and J genes are TRBV15 and TRBJ2-7; D not resolved. Trimming cost V 6 bases and J 3 bases, with 15 bases left between them. CDR1 LNHNV and CDR2 YYDKDF come from the germline V gene (reference sequence). CDR3 length equals 14 residues. The CDR3 DNA follows: TGTGCCACCAGTCCCGATGACAAAGACTACGAGCAGTACTTC. This gives the protein CATSPDDKDYEQYF.

Comments on this clonotype: The size of this beta chain means little, since it is a stray read in a library made for alpha chains. J is TRBJ2-5 and V is TRBV7-3, with D possibly TRBD1 on 6 matching bases. CDR1 and CDR2 from the germline V gene are SGHTA and FQGTGA. V lost 5 bases to trimming and J lost 3 bases, with 13 bases between them. This CDR3 comprises 14 residues. DNA of the CDR3: TGTGCCAGCAGCCCCGTGGCAGGGGAAGAGACCCAGTACTTC. It codes for CASSPVAGEETQYF.

This clonotype has just a few counts. This beta chain is a stray sequence in a library constructed for alpha chains; its clone size is not meaningful. The CDR3 sequence: CASSEDSVSSGANVLTF. The DNA for the CDR3 is TGTGCCAGCAGCGAGGACAGTGTTAGCTCTGGGGCCAACGTCCTGACTTTC. This chain uses TRBV9 with TRBJ2-6; D possibly corresponds to TRBD1 (6 bases). Germline lookup yields CDR1 SGDLS and CDR2 YYNGEE. This CDR3 spans 17 amino acids. V lost 3 bases and J lost 0, with 13 bases in between.

A remark on this clonotype: This beta chain was picked up by a library intended for alpha chains and is off target, so its count carries little meaning. The chain employs TRBV12-3 or TRBV12-4 and TRBJ2-7; 7 bases are shared with TRBD1. Germline trimming cut 4 bases from V and 1 base from J; bases unmatched to any gene: 7. The CDR3 covers 15 residues. The CDR3 region has the DNA TGTGCCAGCAGTTCTCAGGGGGATGATTCCTACGAGCAGTACTTC. It is translated as CASSSQGDDSYEQYF.

Remarks on this clonotype: This beta chain came through as a stray read in a library set up for alpha chains, and its size says little. The rearrangement uses TRBV7-9 and TRBJ2-6, with D possibly matching TRBD2 (5 bases). Trimming removed 5 bases from V and 5 bases from J, with 16 bases in between. This CDR3 is built from 16 residues. The germline CDR1 and CDR2 sequences are SEHNR and FQNEAQ (reference sequence). As DNA, the CDR3 is TGTGCCAGCAGCCGGGCCGGTCGGGATAGGGCCAACGTCCTGACTTTC. It codes for CASSRAGRDRANVLTF. The variable domain in full, completed from reference TRBV7-9 and TRBJ2-6, reads DTGVSQNPRHKITKRGQNVTFRCDPISEHNRLYWYRQTLGQGPEFLTYFQNEAQLEKSRLLSDRFSAERPKGSFSTLEIQRTEQGDSAMYLCASSRAGRDRANVLTFGAGSRLTVL.

Remarks on this clonotype: In this CDR3 the conserved last residue, phenylalanine or tryptophan, is missing, so a read error is likely. This beta chain is a stray sequence in a library constructed for alpha chains; its clone size is not meaningful. The chain is built from TRBV29-1 and TRBJ2-1; TRBD1 agrees at 7 bases. Trimming cost V 6 bases and J 7 bases; bases outside gene matches: 3. CDR1 and CDR2 from the germline V gene are SQVTM and ANQGSEA. This CDR3 spans 11 amino acids. Here the CDR3 reads CSVDRVNEQFS. In nucleotides, the CDR3 is TGCAGCGTCGACAGGGTTAATGAGCAGTTCTCC.

Notes on this clonotype: The library was designed around alpha chains, so this beta chain is a stray read whose abundance carries little weight. The genes are TRBV7-3 and TRBJ2-1; D remains unclear. Trimming took 1 base from V and 0 from J, leaving 7 bases between them. Germline-derived CDR1 and CDR2 are SGHTA and FQGTGA. There are 15 residues in the CDR3. Written as DNA, the CDR3 is TGTGCCAGCAGCTTAAGTCCGAGCTCCTACAATGAGCAGTTCTTC. Amino acids: CASSLSPSSYNEQFF.

By frequency in the sample, this clonotype is medium-sized. Since the library was made to target alpha chains, this beta chain is a stray read and its abundance is not meaningful. The genes are TRBV7-9 and TRBJ2-7; TRBD1 or TRBD2 may be the D gene (5 bases each). This CDR3 contains 12 residues. Trimming cost V 8 bases and J 3 bases, with 11 bases left between them. CDR1 and CDR2 (germline): SEHNR, FQNEAQ (reference sequence). For the CDR3, the DNA is TGTGCCAGCGGGGACGGTAACTACGAGCAGTACTTC. It codes for CASGDGNYEQYF.

This clonotype showed up just a few times. For a library built for alpha chains, this beta chain is a stray read; little rests on its size. The chain recombines TRBV5-1 with TRBJ2-7; D gene uncertain. The germline V gene has CDR1 SGHRS and CDR2 YFSETQ. Trimming took off 4 bases at V and 7 bases at J, with 21 bases between the two ends. The CDR3 totals 15 residues. The CDR3 loop reads CASSLDDRRLGEQYF. In nucleotides, the CDR3 is TGCGCCAGCAGCCTGGATGATAGAAGGCTGGGGGAGCAGTACTTC.

In its sample, this clonotype ranks as medium-sized. For a library built for alpha chains, this beta chain is a stray read; little rests on its size. The V call is TRBV27, the J call TRBJ2-3; no clear D. Trimming removed 9 bases at V and 0 bases at J, with 10 bases between. Germline CDR1 is MNHEY and CDR2 is SMNVEV (reference sequence). The CDR3 totals 13 residues. The CDR3 protein is CASRPPSTDTQYF. The CDR3 region has the DNA TGTGCCAGTCGGCCGCCTAGCACAGATACGCAGTATTTT.

In the case of this clonotype: This beta chain turned up in a library designed for alpha chains; as an off-target read, its abundance says little. V gene TRBV6-1 combines with J gene TRBJ2-3, with D perhaps TRBD1 or TRBD2 (5 bases each). The ends were cut back, 5 bases at V and 2 bases at J, with 14 bases in the middle. This CDR3 has 15 amino acids. Germline lookup yields CDR1 MNHNS and CDR2 SASEGT. The CDR3 protein is CASSNSVGTTDTQYF. The CDR3 DNA is TGTGCCAGCAGTAACAGCGTGGGGACCACAGATACGCAGTATTTT.

For this clonotype: This beta chain represents an off-target read in a library built for alpha chains; its size is of limited meaning. V and J are TRBV24-1 and TRBJ2-3; D unclear. This CDR3 is 16 amino acids long. Germline assignment: CDR1 KGHDR and CDR2 SFDVKD. V lost 5 bases and J lost 0, with 14 bases in between. For the CDR3, the DNA is TGTGCCACCAGTGGTTTCACAGCAACTAGCACAGATACGCAGTATTTT. This encodes CATSGFTATSTDTQYF.